A single sample is the source of the 32 T cell receptor beta chains below, sequenced in a study of blood T cell repertoires in COVID-19. Assay: immunoSEQ multiplex PCR; the TCRdb copy retains only in-frame clones and omits some. In the table there are roughly 240,000 clones, approximately 90% of which are singletons. Input material: PBMCs or T cells enriched from blood (not recorded which). Receptors originate from a man in his fifties or sixties who had been exposed to COVID-19.

The CDR3, as DNA: TGCGCCAGCAGCCAAGTGGTTAGCGGGAACTACGAGCAGTACGTC. Protein: CASSQVVSGNYEQYV. The chain uses TRBV4-1 and TRBJ2-7, with 8 bases aligning to TRBD2. Trimming took 1 base from V and 3 from J; bases not matched to a gene: 5. Germline V lookup: CDR1 MGHRA, CDR2 YSYEKL. The CDR3 consists of 15 residues.

With respect to this clone: One end of the junction does not line up with germline, which may come from a read error. The V gene is TRBV7-7, the J gene TRBJ1-1; D possibly corresponds to TRBD1 (5 bases). Germline-derived CDR1 and CDR2 are SSHAT and FNYEAQ (reference sequence). The CDR3 is made up of 13 amino acids. The CDR3 sequence is CASSSARGAEAFF. CDR3 bases: TGTGCTAGCAGCTCAGCCCGGGGGGCTGAAGCTTTCTTT.

The rearrangement uses TRBV7-9 and TRBJ2-5; 10 bases line up with TRBD2. With 1 base clipped from V and 5 bases from J, the junction kept 10 bases outside the gene matches. The CDR3 consists of 17 residues. Germline CDR1 SEHNR, CDR2 FQNEAQ (reference sequence). CDR3 protein: CASSLGTSGTLGETQYF. DNA of the CDR3: TGTGCCAGCAGCTTAGGAACTAGCGGGACCTTGGGTGAGACCCAGTACTTC.

This clone has a single count. V usage is TRBV19 and J usage is TRBJ2-3; 10 bases map to TRBD1. The germline CDR1 and CDR2 sequences are LNHDA and SQIVND (reference sequence). The V gene end was trimmed by 1 base and the J gene end by 5 bases; junction bases not matched to a gene: 12. There are 18 residues in the CDR3. Here the CDR3 reads CASSIGAVTGGRQDTQYF. The DNA of the CDR3 is TGTGCCAGTAGTATAGGTGCAGTGACAGGGGGCAGGCAAGATACGCAGTATTTT.

J is TRBJ2-2 and V is TRBV19, with D tentatively TRBD2 (5 bases). The CDR3 is made up of 15 amino acids. Germline-derived CDR1 and CDR2 are LNHDA and SQIVND (reference sequence). The V end was cut by 2 bases, the J end by 1 base, with 8 bases between. The CDR3 sequence is CASSINAGNTGELFF. CDR3 in DNA: TGTGCCAGTAGTATAAACGCGGGGAACACCGGGGAGCTGTTTTTT.

V and J are TRBV5-4 and TRBJ2-7, with D possibly being TRBD1 (6 bases). V lost 0 bases and J 1 base, leaving 11 bases between the germline ends. This CDR3 has 15 amino acids. Germline CDR1 reads SGHNT; CDR2 reads YYREEE (reference sequence). The CDR3 region has the DNA TGTGCCAGCAGCTTGGCCACAGGGCCGTCCTACGAGCAGTACTTC. It encodes CASSLATGPSYEQYF. Variable domain in full (rest from reference TRBV5-4 and TRBJ2-7): ETGVTQSPTHLIKTRGQQVTLRCSSQSGHNTVSWYQQALGQGPQFIFQYYREEENGRGNFPPRFSGLQFPNYSSELNVNALELDDSALYLCASSLATGPSYEQYFGPGTRLTVT.

The chain combines TRBV28 with TRBJ1-3; D is unclear. The germline V gene encodes CDR1 MDHEN and CDR2 SYDVKM. V shed 5 bases and J shed 0 bases, with 8 bases lying between them. The CDR3 spans 14 residues. For the CDR3, the DNA is TGTGCCAGCAGTCCACAGATCTCTGGAAACACCATATATTTT. This sequence encodes CASSPQISGNTIYF.

The rearrangement joins TRBV5-1 to TRBJ2-1, with 8 bases matching TRBD1. Trimming cost V 0 bases and J 10 bases; bases outside gene matches: 3. This CDR3 spans 13 amino acids. Per the germline V gene, CDR1 is SGHRS and CDR2 is YFSETQ. The CDR3 nucleotides read TGCGCCAGCAGCTTGGAACAGGGGGACGAGCAGTTCTTC. Amino acids: CASSLEQGDEQFF.

The chain links TRBV5-6 to TRBJ2-5, with D tentatively TRBD2 (6 bases). From germline, CDR1 is SGHDT and CDR2 YYEEEE. V dropped 8 bases and J dropped 2 bases, with 16 bases sitting between them. The CDR3 spans 14 residues. CDR3 sequence reads: CASRLGGAQETQYF. DNA for the CDR3: TGTGCCAGTAGGCTTGGAGGGGCACAAGAGACCCAGTACTTC.

The V gene is TRBV18, the J gene TRBJ2-1; D is possibly TRBD1 (6 bases). The CDR3 runs 17 residues. With 1 base removed from V and 1 base from J, the gap between germline ends came to 14 bases. Germline V gene lookup returns CDR1 KGHSH and CDR2 LQKENI. CDR3 sequence: CASSPLHDRRSYNEQFF. For the CDR3, the DNA is TGTGCCAGCTCACCACTGCACGACAGGCGGTCCTACAATGAGCAGTTCTTC.

The gene calls are TRBV28 and TRBJ1-1; D uncertain. Trimming cost V 6 bases and J 1 base, with 9 bases left between them. The CDR3 contains 13 residues. Germline-derived CDR1 and CDR2 are MDHEN and SYDVKM. The CDR3 here is CASSSLTNTEAFF. CDR3 nucleotides: TGTGCCAGCAGCTCCCTAACGAACACTGAAGCTTTCTTT.

J is TRBJ2-1 and V is TRBV29-1; 11 positions agree with TRBD2. J lost 4 bases, V lost 4 bases, and 9 bases had no gene match. The CDR3 contains 16 residues. CDR1 SQVTM and CDR2 ANQGSEA come from the germline V gene. CDR3 amino acids: CSVASSGGTLYNEQFF. The CDR3 nucleotides read TGCAGCGTTGCCTCTAGCGGGGGGACTCTATACAATGAGCAGTTCTTC.

In this sample, this clone turned up once. This rearrangement joins TRBV7-9 to TRBJ2-1; D gene unclear. Trimming took 5 bases from V and 5 from J, leaving 10 bases between them. The CDR3 sequence is 13 residues long. The germline CDR1 and CDR2 sequences are SEHNR and FQNEAQ (reference sequence). Here the CDR3 DNA reads TGTGCCAGCAGCCTTGAAATAGACAATGAGCAGTTCTTC. This sequence encodes CASSLEIDNEQFF.

The chain has TRBV11-3 and TRBJ2-3, with a possible D match to TRBD2 (6 bases). The CDR3 has 15 residues. Germline assignment: CDR1 SGHNT and CDR2 YENEEA. Trimming took off 1 base at V and 0 bases at J, with 8 bases between the two ends. In DNA form, the CDR3 reads TGTGCCAGCAGCTTAGGTGGACTAAGCACAGATACGCAGTATTTT. It codes for CASSLGGLSTDTQYF.

This chain joins TRBV6-5 and TRBJ2-1; D not certain. From germline, CDR1 is MNHEY and CDR2 SVGAGI. Trimming shortened V by 0 bases and J by 4 bases, and 13 bases separated the two germline ends. This CDR3 contains 16 residues. This chain's CDR3 is CASSYSIVAFYNEQFF. Here the CDR3 DNA reads TGTGCCAGCAGTTACTCGATAGTAGCTTTTTACAATGAGCAGTTCTTC.

Only a few counts were recorded for this clone. The gene calls are TRBV10-1 and TRBJ2-2; a weak D match, TRBD2 (5 bases). The CDR3 extends over 14 amino acids. V was pared by 5 bases and J by 1 base, with 8 bases between. Germline V gene lookup returns CDR1 WNHNN and CDR2 SYGVQD (reference sequence). The CDR3 sequence: CASSSGENTGELFF. The DNA for the CDR3 is TGCGCCAGCAGTTCCGGGGAGAACACCGGGGAGCTGTTTTTT.

This sequence joins TRBV9 and TRBJ1-6, with a tentative D call TRBD1 (6 bases). V was trimmed by 4 bases and J by 10 bases, leaving 18 bases between them. The CDR3 runs 15 residues. Germline loops: CDR1 SGDLS, CDR2 YYNGEE. The CDR3 reads CASSPNPGQGSPLHF. The CDR3 DNA sequence: TGTGCCAGCAGCCCCAACCCGGGACAAGGATCACCCCTCCACTTT.

The rearrangement uses TRBV7-9 and TRBJ2-2; D not certain. Germline V gene lookup returns CDR1 SEHNR and CDR2 FQNEAQ (reference sequence). Trimming removed 5 bases from V and 6 bases from J, with 7 bases in between. The CDR3 is 12 amino acids. The CDR3 loop is CASSHSSGELFF. CDR3 sequence (DNA): TGTGCCAGCAGCCACTCGTCCGGGGAGCTGTTTTTT.

This clone was recorded only once. The chain has TRBV29-1 and TRBJ2-5, with D tentatively TRBD2 (6 bases). This CDR3 has 14 amino acids. Germline lookup yields CDR1 SQVTM and CDR2 ANQGSEA. The V and J ends lost 1 base and 2 bases respectively, with 11 bases between them. The CDR3 protein is CSVEGSGLQETQYF. In DNA, the CDR3 is TGCAGCGTTGAAGGTTCGGGACTTCAAGAGACCCAGTACTTC.

Here the CDR3 reads CASDNLYEQYF. CDR3 bases: TGTGCCAGCGACAACCTCTACGAGCAGTACTTC. The chain has TRBV2 and TRBJ2-7; D unclear. The CDR3 has 11 residues. V lost 8 bases to trimming and J lost 3 bases, with 8 bases between them. CDR1 is SNHLY, CDR2 FYNNEI, per germline.

This sequence joins TRBV5-1 and TRBJ1-5; TRBD1 matches 7 bases. Germline V lookup: CDR1 SGHRS, CDR2 YFSETQ. Trimming cost V 0 bases and J 7 bases; bases outside gene matches: 13. This CDR3 contains 17 residues. CDR3 amino acids: CASSLGRTGKKNQPQHF. CDR3 nucleotides: TGCGCCAGCAGCTTGGGAAGGACAGGAAAAAAAAACCAGCCCCAGCATTTT.

This chain connects TRBV7-2 to TRBJ2-1; 13 bases map to TRBD2. This CDR3 is 17 amino acids long. The J segment lost 8 bases and the V segment lost 6 bases, leaving 13 bases of the junction unmatched. Germline values: CDR1 SGHTA, CDR2 FQGNSA. CDR3 amino acids: CASSGLAGERKRHEQFF. For the CDR3, the DNA is TGTGCCAGCAGTGGACTAGCGGGAGAAAGGAAACGTCATGAGCAGTTCTTC.

The V and J genes are TRBV5-1 and TRBJ1-1; D call uncertain. This CDR3 spans 17 amino acids. The V end lost 1 base, the J end lost 2 bases, and 18 bases lay between the germline ends. Per germline, CDR1 SGHRS and CDR2 YFSETQ. CDR3 DNA sequence: TGCGCCAGCAGCTTGAAGCTGAGGCCGAGTAATAACACTGAAGCTTTCTTT. Protein product: CASSLKLRPSNNTEAFF.

The chain joins TRBV7-2 to TRBJ1-6; no clear D. Per germline, CDR1 SGHTA and CDR2 FQGNSA. V shed 1 base and J shed 6 bases, with 10 bases lying between them. This CDR3 spans 15 amino acids. CDR3 nucleotides: TGTGCCAGCAGCTTAGTGGGCTTTGGTAATTCACCCCTCCACTTT. This sequence encodes CASSLVGFGNSPLHF.

The V and J genes are TRBV19 and TRBJ2-2, with TRBD1 matching 7 bases. V was pared by 8 bases and J by 0 bases, with 6 bases of the junction left unmatched. The CDR3 has 15 amino acids. Looked up from germline, CDR1 is LNHDA and CDR2 is SQIVND (reference sequence). CDR3 bases: TGTGCCAGTTCTTCCGGGACAGCGAACACCGGGGAGCTGTTTTTT. Translating it yields CASSSGTANTGELFF.

The chain carries TRBV9 and TRBJ1-4, with D unclear. Trimming stripped 2 bases from V and 4 bases from J, with 3 bases between. This CDR3 contains 12 residues. The germline V gene has CDR1 SGDLS and CDR2 YYNGEE. The CDR3, as DNA: TGTGCCAGCAGCGTCGGTAATGAAAAACTGTTTTTT. Translating it yields CASSVGNEKLFF.

V and J are TRBV19 and TRBJ1-3; TRBD1 matches at 7 bases. Germline V gene data show CDR1 as LNHDA and CDR2 as SQIVND (reference sequence). V lost 6 bases to trimming and J lost 2 bases; unmatched junction nucleotides: 4. This CDR3 spans 14 amino acids. CDR3 protein: CASRTGYPGNTIYF. The CDR3 DNA reads TGTGCCAGTAGGACAGGGTATCCTGGAAACACCATATATTTT.

The rearrangement uses TRBV7-8 and TRBJ2-3, with D maybe TRBD2 (5 bases). V lost 5 bases and J 0 bases, leaving 15 bases between the germline ends. Per the germline V gene, CDR1 is SGHVS and CDR2 is FQNEAQ. The CDR3 is 16 residues long. The CDR3 reads CASSSRGRVSTDTQYF. The CDR3 nucleotides read TGTGCCAGCAGCAGTCGCGGGCGGGTTAGCACAGATACGCAGTATTTT.

The chain is built from TRBV5-1 and TRBJ1-5; possible D gene TRBD1, 5 bases. Per the germline V gene, CDR1 is SGHRS and CDR2 is YFSETQ. Trimming took 0 bases from V and 6 from J, leaving 10 bases between them. The CDR3 totals 14 residues. DNA for the CDR3: TGCGCCAGCAGCTTGGCCGCGGGGGGTCAGCCCCAGCATTTT. It is translated as CASSLAAGGQPQHF.

This clone has only one observation. The rearrangement links TRBV5-1 to TRBJ1-4; D unresolved. Per the germline V gene, CDR1 is SGHRS and CDR2 is YFSETQ. The CDR3 runs to 13 residues. V was trimmed by 4 bases and J by 5 bases, leaving 9 bases between them. The CDR3 DNA is TGCGCCAGCAGCGTCCGGGAAAATGAAAAACTGTTTTTT. Translating it yields CASSVRENEKLFF. Looking up the rest from reference TRBV5-1 and TRBJ1-4 gives the full variable domain: KAGVTQTPRYLIKTRGQQVTLSCSPISGHRSVSWYQQTPGQGLQFLFEYFSETQRNKGNFPGRFSGRQFSNSRSEMNVSTLELGDSALYLCASSVRENEKLFFGSGTQLSVL.

The chain recombines TRBV10-3 with TRBJ2-1; 7 positions agree with TRBD2. The CDR3 sequence is 14 residues long. The trim removed 3 bases at V and 3 bases at J, leaving 2 bases unmatched. Germline CDR1 is ENHRY and CDR2 is SYGVKD. CDR3 DNA sequence: TGTGCCATCAGTGAACGGGAGGTCTACAATGAGCAGTTCTTC. It encodes CAISEREVYNEQFF.

The chain joins TRBV9 to TRBJ1-2, with a tentative D call TRBD1 (6 bases). This CDR3 has 15 residues. Germline loops: CDR1 SGDLS, CDR2 YYNGEE. V gave up 3 bases and J gave up 0 bases, with 12 bases separating them. Here the CDR3 reads CASSARTASNYGYTF. The CDR3 nucleotides read TGTGCCAGCAGCGCGCGGACAGCTTCTAACTATGGCTACACCTTC.